A selection of T cell receptor beta chains follows, all from one sample in a study of blood T cell repertoires in COVID-19. TCRdb's copy holds only in-frame clones and misses some; the assay was immunoSEQ multiplex PCR. The data hold 350,000 to 400,000 clones, with 80% to 90% observed a single time. The sample was peripheral blood. The receptors were gathered from a woman aged 55-70 years with COVID-19, enrolled during active disease. Each CDR3 is given with its conserved first and last residue.

J: TRBJ1-2
V: TRBV7-9
length: 16
CDR3: CASSLEGAASLGGYTF

J: TRBJ2-7
V: TRBV11-2
length: 15
CDR3: CASSLGTGAPYEQYF

J: TRBJ1-3
V: TRBV12-3/TRBV12-4
length: 12
CDR3: CASSFQGNTIYF

J: TRBJ1-4
V: TRBV7-9
length: 15
CDR3: CASSTTRDTGEKLFF

J: TRBJ2-7
V: TRBV7-9
length: 15
CDR3: CASSPASGASYEQYF

J: TRBJ2-1
V: TRBV7-2
length: 16
CDR3: CASSARSGTSNGEQFF

J: TRBJ2-3
V: TRBV7-2
length: 11
CDR3: CASSQGVTQYF

J: TRBJ2-7
V: TRBV2
length: 14
CDR3: CASSDGTGVAEQYF

J: TRBJ1-4
V: TRBV4-2
length: 15
CDR3: CASSQDGQANEKLFF

J: TRBJ2-1
V: TRBV3-1/TRBV3-2
length: 13
CDR3: CASSHPRGTGEFF

J: TRBJ1-6
V: TRBV18
length: 15
CDR3: CASSPIQGQNSPLHF

J: TRBJ1-4
V: TRBV4-1
length: 15
CDR3: CASSQFRTANEKLFF

J: TRBJ2-1
V: TRBV11-3
length: 16
CDR3: CASSPGTSGSYNEQFF

J: TRBJ1-1
V: TRBV5-1
length: 14
CDR3: CASSHGRGGSEAFF

J: TRBJ1-2
V: TRBV23-1
length: 15
CDR3: CASSQPDRGVDGYTF

J: TRBJ2-3
V: TRBV5-1
length: 14
CDR3: CASSLQQGSDTQYF

J: TRBJ2-3
V: TRBV27
length: 14
CDR3: CASSLQGARDTQYF

J: TRBJ2-5
V: TRBV5-1
length: 15
CDR3: CASSTGLAGGETQYF

J: TRBJ1-3
V: TRBV30
length: 16
CDR3: CAWSVRSSGSGNTIYF

J: TRBJ1-2
V: TRBV4-2
length: 16
CDR3: CASSQASGTGAHGYTF

J: TRBJ2-1
V: TRBV4-1
length: 16
CDR3: CASSQAHLAGGGEQFF

J: TRBJ2-3
V: TRBV18
length: 15
CDR3: CASSPTGTSTDTQYF

J: TRBJ1-1
V: TRBV6-5
length: 15
CDR3: CASSPPKWGHTEAFF

J: TRBJ1-2
V: TRBV30
length: 14
CDR3: CASTGGGADYGYTF

J: TRBJ1-1
V: TRBV6-1
length: 13
CDR3: CASSDQGGTEAFF

J: TRBJ1-1
V: TRBV7-2
length: 14
CDR3: CASSPRQGGPEAFF

J: TRBJ2-1
V: TRBV6-5
length: 15
CDR3: CASSPRGGAYNEQFF

J: TRBJ1-5
V: TRBV9
length: 11
CDR3: CSGQGHQPQHF

J: TRBJ1-1
V: TRBV2
length: 12
CDR3: CASDYMNTEAFF

J: TRBJ1-4
V: TRBV4-3
length: 17
CDR3: CASSQGGSALTNEKLFF

J: TRBJ2-6
V: TRBV4-1
length: 18
CDR3: CASSLQQAPSSGANVLTF

J: TRBJ1-1
V: TRBV5-4
length: 15
CDR3: CASSLGQGIGTEAFF

J: TRBJ1-6
V: TRBV3-1/TRBV3-2
length: 16
CDR3: CASSFGQGGLNSPLHF